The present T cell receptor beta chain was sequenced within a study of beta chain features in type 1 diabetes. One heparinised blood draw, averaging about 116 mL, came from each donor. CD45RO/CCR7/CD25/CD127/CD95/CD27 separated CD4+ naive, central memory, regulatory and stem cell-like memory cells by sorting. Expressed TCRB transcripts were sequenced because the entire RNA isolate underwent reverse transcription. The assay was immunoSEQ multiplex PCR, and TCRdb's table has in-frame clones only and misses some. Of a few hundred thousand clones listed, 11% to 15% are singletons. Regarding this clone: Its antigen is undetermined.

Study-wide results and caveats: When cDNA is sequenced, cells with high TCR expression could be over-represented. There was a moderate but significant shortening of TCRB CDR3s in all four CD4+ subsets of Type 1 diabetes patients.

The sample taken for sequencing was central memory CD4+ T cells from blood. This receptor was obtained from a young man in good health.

CDR3 protein: CASSFEGAREKLFF. The DNA of the CDR3 is TGTGCCAGCAGCTTTGAAGGGGCGCGTGAAAAACTGTTTTTT. The chain recombines TRBV5-4 with TRBJ1-4, with D possibly matching TRBD1 (5 bases). This CDR3 has 14 residues. The germline V gene encodes CDR1 SGHNT and CDR2 YYREEE (reference sequence). Trimming left V 2 bases short and J 7 bases short, with 12 bases between.